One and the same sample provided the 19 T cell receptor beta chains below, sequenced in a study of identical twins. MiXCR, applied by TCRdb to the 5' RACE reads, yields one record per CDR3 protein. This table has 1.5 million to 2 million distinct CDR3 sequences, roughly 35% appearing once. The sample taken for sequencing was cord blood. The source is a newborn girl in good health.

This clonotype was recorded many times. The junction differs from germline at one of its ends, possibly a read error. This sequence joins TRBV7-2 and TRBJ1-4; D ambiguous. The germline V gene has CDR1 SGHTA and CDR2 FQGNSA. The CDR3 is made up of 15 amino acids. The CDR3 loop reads CASSLAGTTNEKLFF. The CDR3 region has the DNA TGCGCCAGCAGCTTGGCCGGGACAACTAATGAAAAACTGTTTTTT.

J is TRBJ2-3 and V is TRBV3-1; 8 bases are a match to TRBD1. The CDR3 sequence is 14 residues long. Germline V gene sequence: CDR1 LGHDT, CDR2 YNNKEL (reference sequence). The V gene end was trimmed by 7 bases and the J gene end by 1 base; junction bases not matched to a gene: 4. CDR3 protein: CASNGQGRTDTQYF. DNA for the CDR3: TGTGCCAGCAACGGACAGGGTCGCACAGATACGCAGTATTTT.

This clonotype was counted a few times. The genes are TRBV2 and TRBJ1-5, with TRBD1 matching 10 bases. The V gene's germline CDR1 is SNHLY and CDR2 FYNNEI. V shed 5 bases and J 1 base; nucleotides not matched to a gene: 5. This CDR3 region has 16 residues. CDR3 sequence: CASSKTGGVSNQPQHF. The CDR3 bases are TGTGCCAGCAGTAAGACAGGGGGCGTGAGCAATCAGCCCCAGCATTTT.

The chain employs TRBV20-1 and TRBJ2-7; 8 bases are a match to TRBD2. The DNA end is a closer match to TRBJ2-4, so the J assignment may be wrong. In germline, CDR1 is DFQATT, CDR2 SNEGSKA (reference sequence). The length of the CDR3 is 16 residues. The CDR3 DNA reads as TGCAGTGCTAGAGTGTTGGTAGCGGGGAGGAGAAACATTCAGTACTTC. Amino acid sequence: CSARVLVAGRRNIQYF.

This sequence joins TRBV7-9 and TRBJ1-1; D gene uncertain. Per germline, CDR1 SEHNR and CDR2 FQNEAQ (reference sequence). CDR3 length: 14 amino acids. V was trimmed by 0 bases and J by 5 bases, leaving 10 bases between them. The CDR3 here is CASSLAGRITEAFF. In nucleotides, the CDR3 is TGTGCCAGCAGCTTAGCAGGACGGATTACTGAAGCTTTCTTT.

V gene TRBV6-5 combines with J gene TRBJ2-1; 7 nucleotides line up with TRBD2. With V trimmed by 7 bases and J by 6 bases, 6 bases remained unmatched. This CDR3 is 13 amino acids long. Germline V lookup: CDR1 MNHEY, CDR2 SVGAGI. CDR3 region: CASKRTSVNEQFF. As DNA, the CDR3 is TGTGCCAGCAAGCGGACTAGTGTCAATGAGCAGTTCTTC.

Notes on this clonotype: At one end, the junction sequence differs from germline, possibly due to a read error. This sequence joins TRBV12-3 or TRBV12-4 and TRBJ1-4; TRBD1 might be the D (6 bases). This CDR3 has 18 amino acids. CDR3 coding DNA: TGTGCCAGCAGTTTTGCGAGACTTACAGGGCGGTTGAATGAAAAACCGTTTTTT. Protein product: CASSFARLTGRLNEKPFF.

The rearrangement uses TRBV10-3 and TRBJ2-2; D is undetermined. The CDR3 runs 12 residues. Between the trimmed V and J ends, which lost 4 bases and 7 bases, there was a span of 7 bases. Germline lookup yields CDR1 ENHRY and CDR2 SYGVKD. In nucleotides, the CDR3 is TGTGCCATCAGTGCGTTTCACGGGGAGCTGTTTTTT. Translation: CAISAFHGELFF.

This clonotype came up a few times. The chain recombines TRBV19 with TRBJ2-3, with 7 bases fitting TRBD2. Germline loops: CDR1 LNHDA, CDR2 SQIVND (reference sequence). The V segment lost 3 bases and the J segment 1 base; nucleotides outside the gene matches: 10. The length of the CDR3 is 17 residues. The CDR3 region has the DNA TGTGCCAGTAGTATCTGGTCTGCGGGAGCGGGCACAGATACGCAGTATTTT. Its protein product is CASSIWSAGAGTDTQYF. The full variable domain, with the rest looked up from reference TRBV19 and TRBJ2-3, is DGGITQSPKYLFRKEGQNVTLSCEQNLNHDAMYWYRQDPGQGLRLIYYSQIVNDFQKGDIAEGYSVSREKKESFPLTVTSAQKNPTAFYLCASSIWSAGAGTDTQYFGPGTRLTVL.

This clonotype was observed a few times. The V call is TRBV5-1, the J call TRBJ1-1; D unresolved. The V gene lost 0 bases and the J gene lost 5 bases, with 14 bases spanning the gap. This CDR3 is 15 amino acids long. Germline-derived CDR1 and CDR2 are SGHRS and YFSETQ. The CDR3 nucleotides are TGCGCCAGCAGCTTGGTATTGGCCTCGAGTACTGAAGCTTTCTTT. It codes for CASSLVLASSTEAFF.

In DNA form, the CDR3 reads TGCAGTGCGGCGACTAGCGGGGGACTCGTGGATGAGCAGTTCTTC. Amino acid sequence: CSAATSGGLVDEQFF. The V and J genes are TRBV20-1 and TRBJ2-1; TRBD2 aligns across 12 bases. This CDR3 has 15 amino acids. Germline lookup yields CDR1 DFQATT and CDR2 SNEGSKA (reference sequence). Germline trimming cut 6 bases from V and 8 bases from J; bases unmatched to any gene: 11.

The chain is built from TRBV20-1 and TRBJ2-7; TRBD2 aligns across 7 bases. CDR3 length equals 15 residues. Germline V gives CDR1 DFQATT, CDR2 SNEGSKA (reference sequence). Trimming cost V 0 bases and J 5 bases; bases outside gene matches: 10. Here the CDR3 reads CSARDQRGLGDEQYF. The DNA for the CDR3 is TGCAGTGCTAGAGATCAGCGGGGCCTAGGGGACGAGCAGTACTTC.

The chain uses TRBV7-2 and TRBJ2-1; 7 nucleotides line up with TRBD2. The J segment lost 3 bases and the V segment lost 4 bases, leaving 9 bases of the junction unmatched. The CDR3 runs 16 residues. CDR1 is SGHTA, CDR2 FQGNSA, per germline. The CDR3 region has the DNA TGTGCCAGCAGCTCGTTAGCGGGCCTCAGCTACAATGAGCAGTTCTTC. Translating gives CASSSLAGLSYNEQFF.

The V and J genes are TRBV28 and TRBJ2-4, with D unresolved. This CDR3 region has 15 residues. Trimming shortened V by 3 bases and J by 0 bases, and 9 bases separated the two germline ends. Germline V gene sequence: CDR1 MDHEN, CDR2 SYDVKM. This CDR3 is CASSLQILAKNIQYF. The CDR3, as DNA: TGTGCCAGCAGTTTGCAGATTCTAGCCAAAAACATTCAGTACTTC.

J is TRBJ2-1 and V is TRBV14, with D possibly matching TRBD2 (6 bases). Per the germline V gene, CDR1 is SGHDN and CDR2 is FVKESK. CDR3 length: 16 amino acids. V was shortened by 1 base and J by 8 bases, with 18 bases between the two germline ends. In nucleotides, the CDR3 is TGTGCCAGCAGCCAAGTCGGGATGGTGAGCGGGTATGAGCAGTTCTTC. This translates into CASSQVGMVSGYEQFF.

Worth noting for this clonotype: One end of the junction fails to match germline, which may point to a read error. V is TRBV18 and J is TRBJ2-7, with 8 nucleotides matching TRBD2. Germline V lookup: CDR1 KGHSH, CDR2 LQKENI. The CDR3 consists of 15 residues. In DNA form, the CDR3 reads TGTGGCAGCTCACCGCTGGGACTAGGGTCCTACGAGCAGTACTTC. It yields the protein CGSSPLGLGSYEQYF. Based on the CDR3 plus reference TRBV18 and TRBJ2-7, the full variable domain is NAGVMQNPRHLVRRRGQEARLRCSPMKGHSHVYWYRQLPEEGLKFMVYLQKENIIDESGMPKERFSAEFPKEGPSILRIQQVVRGDSAAYFCGSSPLGLGSYEQYFGPGTRLTVT.

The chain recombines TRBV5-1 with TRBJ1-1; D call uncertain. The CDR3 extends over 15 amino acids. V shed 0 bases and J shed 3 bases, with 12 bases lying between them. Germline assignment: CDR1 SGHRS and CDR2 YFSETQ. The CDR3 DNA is TGCGCCAGCAGCTTGGCATCGGGTGGGGACACTGAAGCTTTCTTT. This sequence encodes CASSLASGGDTEAFF.

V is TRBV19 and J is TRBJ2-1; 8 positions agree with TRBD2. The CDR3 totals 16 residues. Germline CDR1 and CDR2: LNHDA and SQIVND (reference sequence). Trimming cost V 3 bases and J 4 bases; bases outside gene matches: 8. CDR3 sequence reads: CASSIRVSGVYNEQFF. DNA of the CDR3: TGTGCCAGTAGTATTCGGGTTAGCGGGGTATACAATGAGCAGTTCTTC. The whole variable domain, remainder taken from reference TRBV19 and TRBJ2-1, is DGGITQSPKYLFRKEGQNVTLSCEQNLNHDAMYWYRQDPGQGLRLIYYSQIVNDFQKGDIAEGYSVSREKKESFPLTVTSAQKNPTAFYLCASSIRVSGVYNEQFFGPGTRLTVL.

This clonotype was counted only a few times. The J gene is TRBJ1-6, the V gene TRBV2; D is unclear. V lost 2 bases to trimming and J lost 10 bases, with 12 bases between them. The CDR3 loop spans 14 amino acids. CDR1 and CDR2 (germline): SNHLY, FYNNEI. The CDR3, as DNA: TGTGCCAGCAGTGAATTAGACATTCGATCACCCCTCCACTTT. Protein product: CASSELDIRSPLHF.